The 12 T cell receptor beta chains below were found in one sample sequenced in a study of radiotherapy plus CTLA-4 blockade in lung cancer. The table came from immunoSEQ multiplex PCR; TCRdb's copy has only in-frame clones and leaves some out. The sample carries under 95,000 clones, about four fifths recorded once. Sequencing was performed on peripheral blood, taken from a patient treated with radiotherapy plus ipilimumab. The receptors shown here come from a human donor with non-small cell lung cancer who had stable disease on radiotherapy plus ipilimumab.

CDR3 DNA sequence: TGTGCCTGGAGCGGTGCTAGTGCGCGTCCCACCGGGGAGCTGTTTTTT. Encoded protein: CAWSGASARPTGELFF. V usage is TRBV30 and J usage is TRBJ2-2, with D unclear. CDR3 length: 16 residues. Trimming stripped 3 bases from V and 4 bases from J, with 18 bases between. Germline CDR1 and CDR2: GTSNPN and SVGIG (reference sequence).

V usage is TRBV6-5 and J usage is TRBJ1-5, with D hard to call. Between the trimmed V and J ends, which lost 4 bases and 0 bases, there was a span of 7 bases. CDR1 MNHEY and CDR2 SVGAGI come from the germline V gene. The CDR3 runs 14 residues. The CDR3 region has the DNA TGTGCCAGCAGTTCCAGTAATAGCAATCAGCCCCAGCATTTT. This codes for CASSSSNSNQPQHF.

This clone was observed a single time. V is TRBV4-1 and J is TRBJ1-3; possibly TRBD1 for D (5 bases). The V gene's germline CDR1 is MGHRA and CDR2 YSYEKL. V lost 4 bases and J lost 0, with 16 bases in between. The CDR3 consists of 17 residues. CDR3 coding DNA: TGCGCCAGCAGCCCCGGATTCGGGGCGAGCTCTGGAAACACCATATATTTT. Translation: CASSPGFGASSGNTIYF.

The chain carries TRBV6-5 and TRBJ1-1, with 7 bases aligning to TRBD1. The CDR3 is made up of 13 amino acids. The J segment lost 4 bases and the V segment lost 8 bases, leaving 7 bases of the junction unmatched. Germline values: CDR1 MNHEY, CDR2 SVGAGI. CDR3 nucleotide sequence: TGTGCCAGCGGAGACAGGGACGGCACTGAAGCTTTCTTT. It yields the protein CASGDRDGTEAFF.

This chain links TRBV23-1 with TRBJ2-7; 7 bases match TRBD1. TRBV23-1 is an ORF for which the function is uncertain. The CDR3 extends over 16 amino acids. V was clipped by 2 bases and J by 4 bases; unmatched bases: 11. This chain's CDR3 is CASSQPTDRVSYEQYF. The CDR3 region has the DNA TGCGCCAGCAGTCAACCCACTGACAGGGTCTCATACGAGCAGTACTTC.

The gene calls are TRBV6-5 and TRBJ1-1; D not certain. The CDR3 runs 15 residues. Between the trimmed V and J ends, which lost 2 bases and 5 bases, there was a span of 15 bases. Germline values: CDR1 MNHEY, CDR2 SVGAGI. The CDR3 bases are TGTGCCAGCAGTTACGGACCCCCGAGTTGGACTGAAGCTTTCTTT. This translates into CASSYGPPSWTEAFF.

CDR3 loop: CASSSRQGTEAFF. In DNA, the CDR3 is TGTGCCAGCAGCTCTCGACAGGGAACTGAAGCTTTCTTT. This chain links TRBV5-6 with TRBJ1-1, with TRBD1 matching 7 bases. This CDR3 is built from 13 residues. CDR1 is SGHDT and CDR2 is YYEEEE in the germline V gene. Losses at the gene ends were 3 bases for V and 5 bases for J; bases not matched to a gene: 4.

This clone turned up a few times. J is TRBJ2-2 and V is TRBV2; TRBD2 aligns across 11 bases. From germline, CDR1 is SNHLY and CDR2 FYNNEI. This CDR3 comprises 15 residues. J lost 4 bases, V lost 4 bases, and 2 bases had no gene match. The CDR3 protein is CASSASGRLTGELFF. In DNA form, the CDR3 reads TGTGCCAGCAGTGCTAGCGGGAGGCTCACCGGGGAGCTGTTTTTT.

J is TRBJ2-1 and V is TRBV5-1; 9 positions match TRBD1. J was trimmed by 2 bases and V by 0 bases; bases with no gene match: 3. CDR1 is SGHRS and CDR2 is YFSETQ in the germline V gene. CDR3 size: 16 residues. The CDR3 loop is CASSLDRGLTYNEQFF. Here the CDR3 DNA reads TGCGCCAGCAGCTTGGACAGGGGGCTAACCTACAATGAGCAGTTCTTC.

CDR3 DNA sequence: TGTGCCAGCAGGCGCACAGGGTGGGGCTCCTACGAGCAGTACTTC. It codes for CASRRTGWGSYEQYF. The chain carries TRBV11-1 and TRBJ2-7; D perhaps matches TRBD1 (6 bases). The CDR3 runs 15 residues. Germline loops: CDR1 SGHAT, CDR2 FQDESV (reference sequence). V was cut by 6 bases and J by 0 bases, with 15 bases left in between.

This clone was found a few times. This chain links TRBV27 with TRBJ1-2, with D perhaps matching TRBD1 (6 bases). CDR1 is MNHEY and CDR2 is SMNVEV in the germline V gene (reference sequence). Trimming took 1 base from V and 0 from J, leaving 12 bases between them. The CDR3 consists of 16 residues. This CDR3 is CASSLYPDRANYGYTF. CDR3 sequence (DNA): TGTGCCAGCAGTTTATACCCGGACAGAGCTAACTATGGCTACACCTTC.

The rearrangement joins TRBV7-6 to TRBJ2-1, with 7 nucleotides matching TRBD2. This CDR3 has 16 residues. After removal of 1 base from V and 0 bases from J, the junction contained 3 bases not matched to a gene. Germline lookup yields CDR1 SGHVS and CDR2 FNYEAQ. This CDR3 reads CASSLDGGSSYNEQFF. The DNA of the CDR3 is TGTGCCAGCAGCTTAGATGGCGGGAGCTCCTACAATGAGCAGTTCTTC. Variable domain in full (rest from reference TRBV7-6 and TRBJ2-1): GAGVSQSPRYKVTKRGQDVALRCDPISGHVSLYWYRQALGQGPEFLTYFNYEAQQDKSGLPNDRFSAERPEGSISTLTIQRTEQRDSAMYRCASSLDGGSSYNEQFFGPGTRLTVL.